The entry below describes one T cell receptor beta chain. Authors' data handling: Reference gene primers were amplified, and this amplification served to estimate nucleated cell counts. Profiled with immunoSEQ multiplex PCR; TCRdb holds only in-frame clones, not every one. V and J calls and clone size are given by that table; D and trimming were obtained from the DNA. Of around 80,000 clones in the sample, about four fifths were seen once. This CDR3 is 14 amino acids long. Germline V gene data show CDR1 as SGHVS and CDR2 as FNYEAQ. Trimming left V 4 bases short and J 8 bases short, with 15 bases between. The data stem from a study of blood T cell repertoires in COVID-19. The overall study: There were acute and convalescent COVID-19 samples, and they came from the United States, Italy and Spain. T cells, B-cell-depleted T cells, or PBMCs supplied cDNA or gDNA.

This TCR was recovered from a human donor in a cohort sampled during active COVID-19. The sequenced sample was peripheral blood. The chain is built from TRBV7-6 and TRBJ1-3; D gene unclear. The CDR3 loop reads CASSSRGTPDTIYF. DNA for the CDR3: TGTGCCAGCAGCTCCCGGGGAACCCCAGACACCATATATTTT.